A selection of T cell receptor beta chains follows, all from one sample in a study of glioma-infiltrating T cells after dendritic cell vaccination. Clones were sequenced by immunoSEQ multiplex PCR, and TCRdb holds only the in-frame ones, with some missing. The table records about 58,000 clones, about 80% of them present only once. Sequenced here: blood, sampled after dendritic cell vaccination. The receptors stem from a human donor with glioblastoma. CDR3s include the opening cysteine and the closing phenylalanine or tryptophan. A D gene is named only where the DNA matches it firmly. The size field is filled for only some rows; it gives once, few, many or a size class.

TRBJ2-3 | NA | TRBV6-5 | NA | CASSSAGADTQYF | TGTGCCAGCAGTTCAGCAGGGGCTGATACGCAGTATTTT
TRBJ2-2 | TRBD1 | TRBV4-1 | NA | CASSQVPGGNTGELFF | TGCGCCAGCAGCCAAGTACCAGGGGGGAACACCGGGGAGCTGTTTTTT
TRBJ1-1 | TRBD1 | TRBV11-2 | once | CASSLAEQGAVNTEAFF | TGTGCCAGCAGCTTAGCCGAACAGGGGGCCGTGAACACTGAAGCTTTCTTT
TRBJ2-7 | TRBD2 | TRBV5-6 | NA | CASSLIGLAGSYEQYF | TGTGCCAGCAGCTTGATTGGCCTAGCGGGGAGCTACGAGCAGTACTTC
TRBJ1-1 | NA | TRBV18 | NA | CASSGTDRTYTEAFF | TGTGCCAGCTCCGGGACGGACAGAACTTACACTGAAGCTTTCTTT
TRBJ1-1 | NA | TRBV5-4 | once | CASSLQGVNTEAFF | TGTGCCAGCAGCCTACAGGGTGTGAACACTGAAGCTTTCTTT
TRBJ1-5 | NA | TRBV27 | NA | CASSLDRNSNQPQHF | TGTGCCAGCAGTTTAGACAGAAATAGCAATCAGCCCCAGCATTTT
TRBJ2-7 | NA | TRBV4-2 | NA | CASSFGTQTSYEQYF | TGTGCCAGCAGCTTCGGGACTCAAACCTCCTACGAGCAGTACTTC
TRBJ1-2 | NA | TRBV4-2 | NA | CASSQDLREGGYTF | TGTGCCAGCAGCCAAGATCTTAGGGAGGGTGGCTACACCTTC
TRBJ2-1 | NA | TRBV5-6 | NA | CASSNWGGNNEQFF | TGTGCCAGCAGTAACTGGGGAGGTAACAATGAGCAGTTCTTC
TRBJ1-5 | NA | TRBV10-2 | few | CASSGANQPQHF | TGCGCCAGCAGTGGAGCTAATCAGCCCCAGCATTTT
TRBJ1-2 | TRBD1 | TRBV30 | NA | CAWSVTGADYGYTF | TGTGCCTGGAGTGTAACAGGGGCGGACTATGGCTACACCTTC
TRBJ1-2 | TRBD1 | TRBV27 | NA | CASSLVATGINYGYTF | TGTGCCAGCAGTTTAGTCGCGACAGGGATTAACTATGGCTACACCTTC
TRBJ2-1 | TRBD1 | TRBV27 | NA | CASSLSGTGFPNEQFF | TGTGCCAGCAGTTTATCCGGGACAGGGTTTCCCAATGAGCAGTTCTTC
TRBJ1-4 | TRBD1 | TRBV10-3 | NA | CAISDADRGEKLFF | TGTGCCATCAGTGATGCGGACAGGGGGGAAAAACTGTTTTTT
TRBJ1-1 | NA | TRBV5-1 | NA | CASSPTPNTEAFF | TGCGCCAGCAGCCCGACACCGAACACTGAAGCTTTCTTT
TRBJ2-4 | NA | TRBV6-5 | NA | CASSLTDQGGKYF | TGTGCCAGCAGCCTCACAGACCAGGGTGGGAAGTACTTC
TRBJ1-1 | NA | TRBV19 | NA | CASSIAQARANTEAFF | TGTGCCAGTAGTATCGCCCAGGCCAGGGCTAACACTGAAGCTTTCTTT
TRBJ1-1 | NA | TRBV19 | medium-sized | CASNVNQENTEAFF | TGTGCCAGTAATGTTAATCAGGAGAACACTGAAGCTTTCTTT
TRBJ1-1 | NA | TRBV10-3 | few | CAIKGRWNTEAFF | TGTGCCATCAAGGGGAGGTGGAACACTGAAGCTTTCTTT
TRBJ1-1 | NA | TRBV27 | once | CASSPLSGRGTEAFF | TGTGCCAGCAGTCCCCTCTCGGGGAGGGGAACTGAAGCTTTCTTT
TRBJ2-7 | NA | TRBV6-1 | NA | CASMAGGALSYEQYF | TGTGCCAGCATGGCTGGGGGGGCCCTCTCCTACGAGCAGTACTTC